Each of the 8 T cell receptor beta chains below was sequenced from the same sample in a study of molecular identifiers for immune sequencing clone quantification. TCRdb used MiXCR to reprocess the PCR reads, holding one entry per CDR3 protein. Of about half a million distinct CDR3 sequences in the sample, about a fifth are singletons; the top ten hold approximately 0.8%. Sample: naive CD8+ T cells from blood, with Jurkat cell RNA spiked in. Noted subset: FACS-sorted CD8+CD4-CCR7+CD45RA+ naive T cells. The receptor set was obtained from a human donor in good health. Some libraries in this study had Jurkat cell RNA spiked in.

This clonotype was recorded at least ten times. V and J are TRBV7-9 and TRBJ2-4; 7 positions match TRBD1. This CDR3 region has 17 residues. CDR1 and CDR2 (germline): SEHNR, FQNEAQ (reference sequence). J gave up 0 bases and V 5 bases, and 10 bases lay outside the gene matches. CDR3 residues: CASSPIQGLLAKNIQYF. CDR3 coding DNA: TGTGCCAGCAGCCCCATACAGGGGCTTTTAGCCAAAAACATTCAGTACTTC.

J is TRBJ1-1 and V is TRBV9; 9 bases map to TRBD1. Trimming at V came to 4 bases and at J to 10 bases, leaving 8 bases not matched to a gene. The CDR3 is made up of 13 amino acids. Germline V gives CDR1 SGDLS, CDR2 YYNGEE. As DNA, the CDR3 is TGTGCCAGCAGCCAGACAGGGGGTCCTGGAGCTTTCTTT. Its translation: CASSQTGGPGAFF.

Comments on this clonotype: A much more abundant neighbour one base away suggests this may be a read error. The chain uses TRBV2 and TRBJ2-3; D unclear. The CDR3 length is 14 residues. Per germline, CDR1 SNHLY and CDR2 FYNNEI. For the CDR3, the DNA is TGTGCCAGCAGTCAACCCGATCGCACAGATACGCAGTGTTTT. It is translated as CASSQPDRTDTQCF.

V gene TRBV3-1 combines with J gene TRBJ2-3; D tentatively reads TRBD1 or TRBD2 (5 bases each). V lost 1 base and J lost 2, with 16 bases in between. This CDR3 is built from 17 residues. The germline gives CDR1 LGHDT, CDR2 YNNKEL (reference sequence). CDR3 residues: CASSQVPGPRHTDTQYF. In nucleotides, the CDR3 is TGTGCCAGCAGCCAAGTGCCGGGGCCCCGGCACACAGATACGCAGTATTTT.

This clonotype was observed a handful of times. The chain joins TRBV27 to TRBJ2-2, with 8 bases fitting TRBD1. The V and J ends lost 6 bases and 5 bases, in that order; junction bases with no gene match: 2. CDR3 length: 13 amino acids. CDR1 is MNHEY and CDR2 is SMNVEV in the germline V gene (reference sequence). Here the CDR3 DNA reads TGTGCCAGCAGAACAGGGGGGACCGGGGAGCTGTTTTTT. This translates into CASRTGGTGELFF.

V is TRBV5-6 and J is TRBJ2-7, with 7 bases fitting TRBD2. Germline-derived CDR1 and CDR2 are SGHDT and YYEEEE. After removal of 1 base from V and 6 bases from J, the junction contained 10 bases not matched to a gene. CDR3 length equals 15 residues. This CDR3 is CASSLSLGGPSEQYF. In DNA form, the CDR3 reads TGTGCCAGCAGCTTGAGCTTGGGAGGGCCTAGCGAGCAGTACTTC.

The chain links TRBV9 to TRBJ1-5; a possible D gene is TRBD1 (6 bases). V was clipped by 3 bases and J by 6 bases, with 13 bases between them. Germline loops: CDR1 SGDLS, CDR2 YYNGEE. The CDR3 totals 14 residues. The CDR3 reads CASSAGGARQPQHF. Written as DNA, the CDR3 is TGTGCCAGCAGCGCGGGGGGGGCGCGTCAGCCCCAGCATTTT.

The rearrangement joins TRBV3-1 to TRBJ2-6; D is perhaps TRBD2 (6 bases). The germline V and J ends were trimmed by 3 bases and 2 bases, with 17 bases remaining between them. The CDR3 has 18 residues. CDR1 and CDR2 (germline): LGHDT, YNNKEL (reference sequence). CDR3 amino acids: CASSHLVQGGPGANVLTF. The DNA for the CDR3 is TGTGCCAGCAGCCATCTAGTCCAGGGAGGCCCTGGGGCCAACGTCCTGACTTTC.